The rows below give T cell receptor beta chains drawn from one sample of a study of T cells in Graves' hyperthyroidism and ophthalmopathy. A single record per CDR3 protein comes from TCRdb applying MiXCR to the multiplex PCR reads. The sample contains 370,000 or so distinct CDR3 sequences, 15% to 17% of which appear only once. The sequencing sample was made of blood. The receptors were sampled from a woman in her late teens or twenties with Graves' hyperthyroidism that later progressed to Graves' ophthalmopathy. Both conserved end residues are part of each CDR3. D genes are given only for firm matches. Size is stated for part of the rows, as once, few or many counts, or as a class when the clone is expanded.

j_call: TRBJ2-2
v_call: TRBV7-9
d_call: NA
clone_size: many
cdr3_nt: TGTGCCAGCAGCTTCACCAACGTAGGGATTCACACCGGGGAGCTGTTTTTT
cdr3_aa: CASSFTNVGIHTGELFF

j_call: TRBJ1-4
v_call: TRBV20-1
d_call: NA
clone_size: NA
cdr3_nt: TGCAGTGCTTCCGGGATCAGGGAAGAAAAACTGTTTTTT
cdr3_aa: CSASGIREEKLFF

j_call: TRBJ2-3
v_call: TRBV20-1
d_call: TRBD2
clone_size: many
cdr3_nt: TGCAGTGCTAGAACGGCTAGCGGGAGTTTCACAGATACGCAGTATTTT
cdr3_aa: CSARTASGSFTDTQYF

j_call: TRBJ2-1
v_call: TRBV12-3/TRBV12-4
d_call: NA
clone_size: many
cdr3_nt: TGTGCCAGCAGTTTAGGGGACCCAGGACATGAGCAGTTCTTC
cdr3_aa: CASSLGDPGHEQFF

j_call: TRBJ1-2
v_call: TRBV2
d_call: TRBD1
clone_size: few
cdr3_nt: TGTGCCAGCAGTCTGGACAGGTTACCTCTTGGGGATGGCTACACCTTC
cdr3_aa: CASSLDRLPLGDGYTF

j_call: TRBJ2-5
v_call: TRBV28
d_call: NA
clone_size: NA
cdr3_nt: TGCGCCAGCAGTTTAAAAGGGGGCATTCGGGAGACCCGGTACTTC
cdr3_aa: CASSLKGGIRETRYF

j_call: TRBJ1-2
v_call: TRBV28
d_call: TRBD1
clone_size: NA
cdr3_nt: TGTGCCAGCACTGGGGGACAGGGGGCTACCCGTGGCTACACCTTC
cdr3_aa: CASTGGQGATRGYTF

j_call: TRBJ1-3
v_call: TRBV9
d_call: NA
clone_size: NA
cdr3_nt: TGTGCCAGCAGCGTGGGGGTATCGTCTGGAAACACCATATATTTT
cdr3_aa: CASSVGVSSGNTIYF

j_call: TRBJ2-7
v_call: TRBV24-1
d_call: NA
clone_size: few
cdr3_nt: TGTGCCACCAGTGATCCCCCCGGTGAGCAGTACTTC
cdr3_aa: CATSDPPGEQYF

j_call: TRBJ2-5
v_call: TRBV2
d_call: TRBD2
clone_size: many
cdr3_nt: TGTGCCAGCAGTGACGGGAGACTAGCGGGAGTAGAGACCCAGTACTTC
cdr3_aa: CASSDGRLAGVETQYF

j_call: TRBJ2-1
v_call: TRBV20-1
d_call: TRBD2
clone_size: many
cdr3_nt: TGCAGTGCGGTTCCGGGACTAGCGGGAGGCAATGAGCAGTTCTTC
cdr3_aa: CSAVPGLAGGNEQFF

j_call: TRBJ1-1
v_call: TRBV27
d_call: TRBD1
clone_size: few
cdr3_nt: TGTGCCAGCAGTACCTTACCAGGGGGCGGCACTGAAGCTTTCTTT
cdr3_aa: CASSTLPGGGTEAFF

j_call: TRBJ2-7
v_call: TRBV27
d_call: TRBD2
clone_size: many
cdr3_nt: TGTGCCAGCCGTAGAATAGCGGGAGAGGCCGAGCAGTACTTC
cdr3_aa: CASRRIAGEAEQYF

j_call: TRBJ2-2
v_call: TRBV5-1
d_call: NA
clone_size: NA
cdr3_nt: TGCGCCAGCAGCTTCTGGGGCGGGGAGCTGTTTTTT
cdr3_aa: CASSFWGGELFF

j_call: TRBJ1-2
v_call: TRBV7-9
d_call: TRBD1
clone_size: many
cdr3_nt: TGTGCCAGCAGCTTGACAGGGGGCGCGTTCTATGGCTACACCTTC
cdr3_aa: CASSLTGGAFYGYTF

j_call: TRBJ2-5
v_call: TRBV6-1
d_call: NA
clone_size: many
cdr3_nt: TGTGCCAGCCCCCAGGACAGCGCCCACGAAGAGACCCAGTACTTC
cdr3_aa: CASPQDSAHEETQYF

j_call: TRBJ2-2
v_call: TRBV13
d_call: NA
clone_size: many
cdr3_nt: TGTGCCAGCAGCTCTGCAGGGTCCGGGGAGCTGTTTTTT
cdr3_aa: CASSSAGSGELFF

j_call: TRBJ2-3
v_call: TRBV2
d_call: TRBD2
clone_size: many
cdr3_nt: TGTGCCAGCAGTGAGCCCGGGACTAGCCGAGATACGCAGTATTTT
cdr3_aa: CASSEPGTSRDTQYF

j_call: TRBJ2-7
v_call: TRBV7-9
d_call: NA
clone_size: many
cdr3_nt: TGTGCCAGCAGCCCTCTTCATGGACTTACCTACGAGCAGTACTTC
cdr3_aa: CASSPLHGLTYEQYF

j_call: TRBJ2-2
v_call: TRBV7-9
d_call: TRBD2
clone_size: NA
cdr3_nt: TGTGCCAGCAGCTCAGGACGACTAGCCTTCACGAACACCGGGGAGCTGTTTTTT
cdr3_aa: CASSSGRLAFTNTGELFF

j_call: TRBJ2-3
v_call: TRBV12-3/TRBV12-4
d_call: NA
clone_size: many
cdr3_nt: TGTGCCAGCAGGACCAGCCCAAGCACAGATACGCAGTATTTT
cdr3_aa: CASRTSPSTDTQYF

j_call: TRBJ2-3
v_call: TRBV7-2
d_call: TRBD2
clone_size: NA
cdr3_nt: TGTGCCAGCAGCTTACTCCTCGGGGGGGGGGCAGGTACGCAGTATTTT
cdr3_aa: CASSLLLGGGAGTQYF

j_call: TRBJ1-1
v_call: TRBV5-1
d_call: TRBD1
clone_size: NA
cdr3_nt: TGCGCCAGCAGCTTGGCTGGGACAGGGGGCAAGAACACTGAAGCTTTCTTT
cdr3_aa: CASSLAGTGGKNTEAFF

j_call: TRBJ2-7
v_call: TRBV6-1
d_call: NA
clone_size: many
cdr3_nt: TGTGCCAGCAGTGCGCCAGGGGGGACCTACGAGCAGTACTTC
cdr3_aa: CASSAPGGTYEQYF

j_call: TRBJ2-2
v_call: TRBV12-3/TRBV12-4
d_call: NA
clone_size: many
cdr3_nt: TGTGCCAGCAGTTCCCAGGGCGTCTCCGGGGAGCTGTTTTTT
cdr3_aa: CASSSQGVSGELFF

j_call: TRBJ2-1
v_call: TRBV7-9
d_call: NA
clone_size: many
cdr3_nt: TGTGCCAGCAGCTTAGCCCTTCTCCAGGGGGGGGTCCATGAGCAGTTCTTC
cdr3_aa: CASSLALLQGGVHEQFF

j_call: TRBJ2-7
v_call: TRBV24-1
d_call: NA
clone_size: many
cdr3_nt: TGTGCCACCAGTTCCGGACGGGAAATGGGCTACGAGCAGTACTTC
cdr3_aa: CATSSGREMGYEQYF

j_call: TRBJ2-2
v_call: TRBV28
d_call: TRBD2
clone_size: many
cdr3_nt: TGTGCCAGCAGTTCGTCCCGGGAGGGTGGCACCGGGGAGCTGTTTTTT
cdr3_aa: CASSSSREGGTGELFF

j_call: TRBJ2-6
v_call: TRBV5-1
d_call: NA
clone_size: NA
cdr3_nt: TGCGCCAGCATGGCCAGAACTGGGGCCAACGTCCTGACTTTC
cdr3_aa: CASMARTGANVLTF

j_call: TRBJ1-1
v_call: TRBV28
d_call: TRBD1
clone_size: NA
cdr3_nt: TGTGCCAGCAGTCCTGTCCCGGGACAGGGCGCTGAAGCTTTCTTT
cdr3_aa: CASSPVPGQGAEAFF

j_call: TRBJ1-2
v_call: TRBV7-2
d_call: NA
clone_size: many
cdr3_nt: TGTGCCAGCAGCTTAGTCCCAGGGACCGCCTATGGCTACACCTTC
cdr3_aa: CASSLVPGTAYGYTF

j_call: TRBJ2-1
v_call: TRBV30
d_call: TRBD2
clone_size: many
cdr3_nt: TGTGCCTGGAGGACTAGCGGGTTCTACAATGAGCAGTTCTTC
cdr3_aa: CAWRTSGFYNEQFF

j_call: TRBJ2-7
v_call: TRBV29-1
d_call: NA
clone_size: many
cdr3_nt: TGCAGCGCCCAGAGAGGGGCAACGAGGGTCGAGCAGTACTTC
cdr3_aa: CSAQRGATRVEQYF

j_call: TRBJ2-1
v_call: TRBV27
d_call: TRBD2
clone_size: once
cdr3_nt: TGTGCCAGCAGCCCTAGCGGAAAGTCCTACAATGAGCAGTTCTTC
cdr3_aa: CASSPSGKSYNEQFF